This T cell receptor beta chain is from a study of a mutant IDH1 vaccine in newly diagnosed glioma. Time point described: baseline, week 1 (first vaccination visit). Stated treatment: pre-vaccination baseline after standard-of-care therapy. The repertoire was sequenced with immunoSEQ multiplex PCR; TCRdb's copy has only in-frame clones and lacks some. The sample lists some 60,000 clones, 75% to 95% occurring once. This TCR came from a man aged 45-65 years with glioma. The sequences come from PBMCs, collected from a glioma patient treated with radiotherapy, temozolomide or both.

The CDR3 here is CATSLQGQARDSTDFEKLFF. The CDR3 DNA follows: TGTGCCACCAGCCTCCAAGGACAGGCGCGCGACTCCACTGACTTTGAAAAACTGTTTTTT. The chain combines TRBV15 with TRBJ1-4; 7 bases match TRBD1. This CDR3 spans 20 amino acids. Germline trimming cut 5 bases from V and 7 bases from J; bases unmatched to any gene: 25. CDR1 LNHNV and CDR2 YYDKDF come from the germline V gene (reference sequence).